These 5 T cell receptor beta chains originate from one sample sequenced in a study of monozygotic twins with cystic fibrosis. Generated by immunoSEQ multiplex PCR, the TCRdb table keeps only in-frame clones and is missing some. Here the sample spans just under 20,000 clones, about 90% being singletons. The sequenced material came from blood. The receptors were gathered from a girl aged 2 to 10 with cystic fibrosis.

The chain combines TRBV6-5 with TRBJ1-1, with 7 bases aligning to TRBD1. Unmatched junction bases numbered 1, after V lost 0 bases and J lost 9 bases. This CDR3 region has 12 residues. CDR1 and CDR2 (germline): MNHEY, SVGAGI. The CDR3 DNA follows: TGTGCCAGCAGTTACTCACAGGGGAAAGCTTTCTTT. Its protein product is CASSYSQGKAFF.

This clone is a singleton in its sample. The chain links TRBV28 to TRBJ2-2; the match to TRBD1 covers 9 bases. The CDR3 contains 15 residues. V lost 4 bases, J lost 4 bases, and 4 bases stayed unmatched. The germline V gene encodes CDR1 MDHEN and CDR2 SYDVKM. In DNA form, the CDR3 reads TGTGCCAGCAGTTACAGGGGGCGCCGCACCGGGGAGCTGTTTTTT. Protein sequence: CASSYRGRRTGELFF.

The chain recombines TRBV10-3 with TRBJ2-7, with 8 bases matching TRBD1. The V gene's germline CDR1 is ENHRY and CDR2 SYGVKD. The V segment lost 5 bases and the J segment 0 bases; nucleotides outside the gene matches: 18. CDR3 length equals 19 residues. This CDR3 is CAISKGAGGEEGFSYEQYF. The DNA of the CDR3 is TGTGCCATCAGTAAAGGGGCAGGGGGCGAAGAAGGCTTCTCCTACGAGCAGTACTTC.

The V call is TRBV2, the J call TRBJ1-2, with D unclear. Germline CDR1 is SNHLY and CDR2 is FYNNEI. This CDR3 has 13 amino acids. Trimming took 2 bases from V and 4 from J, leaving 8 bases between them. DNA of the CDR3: TGTGCCAGCAGTGAATCTAACTTCTATGGCTACACCTTC. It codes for CASSESNFYGYTF.

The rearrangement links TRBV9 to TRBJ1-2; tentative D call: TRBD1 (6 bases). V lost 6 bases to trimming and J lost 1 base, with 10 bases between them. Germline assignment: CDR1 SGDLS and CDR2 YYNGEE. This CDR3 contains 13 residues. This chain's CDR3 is CASTRQDNYGYTF. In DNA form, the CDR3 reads TGTGCCAGCACCCGACAGGATAACTATGGCTACACCTTC.